This T cell receptor beta chain was found in a study of somatic mutations in cytotoxic T cells in rheumatoid arthritis. Whole-study context: Blood (about 31 ml EDTA) from each patient was taken right after diagnosis, before any treatment. Findings of the study overall: CD8+ T-cell clonality showed no significant difference between rheumatoid arthritis patients and age-matched healthy controls.

Trimming pared 2 bases from V and 5 bases from J, leaving 4 bases between. Germline V gives CDR1 SGHVS, CDR2 FQNEAQ. The CDR3 spans 12 residues. The table came from immunoSEQ multiplex PCR; TCRdb's copy has only in-frame clones and leaves some out. The sample consists of about 15,000 clones, approximately 77% of them appearing once. As to this clone: Its antigen is not identified.

The rearrangement uses TRBV7-8 and TRBJ1-5, with no clear D. This TCR was recovered from an adult with rheumatoid arthritis. Sequencing was done on a sample of CD8+ T cells sorted from blood. DNA of the CDR3: TGTGCCAGCAGCTTATTTGATCAGCCCCAGCATTTT. It specifies CASSLFDQPQHF.